This TCR beta chain was found in a study of T cells in Graves' hyperthyroidism and ophthalmopathy. The CDR3 consists of 11 residues. Trimming pared 6 bases from V and 10 bases from J, leaving 12 bases between. The germline V gene has CDR1 MDHEN and CDR2 SYDVKM. The investigators amplified TCR beta CDR3 regions from RNA transcripts. Initially, a first-round RT-PCR of the TCR CDR3 employed the HTBI primer set. One entry per CDR3 protein results from TCRdb running MiXCR on the multiplex PCR reads. The top ten hold over 15% of the sample, which has 600,000 to 850,000 distinct CDR3 sequences, roughly a sixth seen once. This clonotype has a count of ten or more. PBMCs were sourced from more than 9 ml fresh peripheral blood.

The receptor comes from a woman between 45 and 60 years old with Graves' hyperthyroidism that later progressed to Graves' ophthalmopathy. The chain is built from TRBV28 and TRBJ1-1; maybe TRBD1 (6 bases). The material sequenced was blood. The CDR3 DNA is TGTGCCAGCAGCCGCGCGGGGGCAGCTTTCTTT. Translated: CASSRAGAAFF.